In this sample, the clone carrying this TCR beta chain turned up a few times. The antigen remains unidentified. Germline assignment: CDR1 SGHKS and CDR2 YYEKEE (reference sequence). V lost 1 base and J lost 0; bases outside the gene matches: 3. This CDR3 has 16 residues. Amplification by 5'RACE using constant-segment primers produced TCR alpha and TCR beta cDNA libraries that carried sample barcodes and UMIs. In TCRdb, the 5' RACE reads were re-called with MiXCR into one record per CDR3 protein. The table lists 110,000 or so distinct CDR3 sequences, 22% of them singletons. The sample belongs to a study of T-cell memory formation after mild COVID-19. Study-wide results and limits: Some responding clones appeared in pre-infection memory, suggesting cross-reactive memory joined.

The chain joins TRBV5-5 to TRBJ2-3; 9 nucleotides agree with TRBD2. The receptor's source is a man between 18 and 29 years old who had mild COVID-19 (a few samples of this study predate the infection). Cell type and time point are not known. The sample taken for sequencing was PBMCs or a T cell subset sorted from them (not recorded which). CDR3 in amino acids: CASSLIAGVSTDTQYF. The DNA for the CDR3 is TGTGCCAGCAGCTTGATAGCGGGGGTTAGCACAGATACGCAGTATTTT.